The 20 T cell receptor beta chains below were found in one sample sequenced in a study of CD8+ T cells in alopecia areata. RNA, once extracted, was reverse transcribed into cDNA for use as the sequencing template. Generated by immunoSEQ multiplex PCR, the TCRdb table keeps only in-frame clones and is missing some. The sample includes around 120,000 clones, over 60% of them seen just once. The treatment here: oral pan-JAK inhibitor, 5-10 mg twice daily. Material: CD4+ T cells sorted from blood, obtained at week 4, from a patient treated with tofacitinib. Receptors originate from a human donor with alopecia areata.

V is TRBV19 and J is TRBJ2-1; D not certain. The CDR3 totals 16 residues. Between the trimmed V and J ends, which lost 3 bases and 1 base, there was a span of 13 bases. Germline V gene data show CDR1 as LNHDA and CDR2 as SQIVND (reference sequence). In DNA, the CDR3 is TGTGCCAGTAGTATCTCCCTACTTCTATCCTACAATGAGCAGTTCTTC. Translating gives CASSISLLLSYNEQFF.

This clone was counted a few times. The gene calls are TRBV5-6 and TRBJ2-1; D might be TRBD1 or TRBD2, each matching 5 bases. V was trimmed by 2 bases and J by 8 bases, leaving 8 bases between them. Per the germline V gene, CDR1 is SGHDT and CDR2 is YYEEEE. The CDR3 has 12 residues. CDR3 sequence: CASSLMGDEQFF. CDR3 DNA sequence: TGTGCCAGCAGCTTAATGGGGGATGAGCAGTTCTTC.

This chain links TRBV6-6 with TRBJ2-3; D uncertain. This CDR3 is built from 12 residues. Per germline, CDR1 MNHNY and CDR2 SVGAGI (reference sequence). Trimming removed 4 bases at V and 5 bases at J, with 7 bases between. CDR3 DNA sequence: TGTGCCAGCAGTTCCCAACTAGATACGCAGTATTTT. Translating gives CASSSQLDTQYF.

This clone was detected a few times. The chain is built from TRBV7-6 and TRBJ2-7; 10 nucleotides agree with TRBD1. V lost 4 bases and J lost 6; bases outside the gene matches: 6. The CDR3 is 14 amino acids. Germline-derived CDR1 and CDR2 are SGHVS and FNYEAQ. CDR3 sequence (DNA): TGTGCCAGCAGCTCCCGACAGGGGGCGGGCGAGCAGTACTTC. Encoded protein: CASSSRQGAGEQYF.

The J gene is TRBJ1-5, the V gene TRBV5-1; a weak D match, TRBD1 (5 bases). CDR3 length: 14 residues. V lost 1 base to trimming and J lost 5 bases, with 10 bases between them. The V gene's germline CDR1 is SGHRS and CDR2 YFSETQ. The CDR3 protein is CASSLSQGDQPQHF. The CDR3 DNA sequence: TGCGCCAGCAGCTTGAGTCAGGGAGATCAGCCCCAGCATTTT.

V and J are TRBV30 and TRBJ2-3, with D hard to call. Germline V gives CDR1 GTSNPN, CDR2 SVGIG (reference sequence). V shed 0 bases and J shed 1 base, with 17 bases lying between them. This CDR3 has 17 residues. CDR3 sequence reads: CAWSVPPIPWGTDTQYF. The CDR3, as DNA: TGTGCCTGGAGTGTACCCCCGATCCCATGGGGCACAGATACGCAGTATTTT.

This chain joins TRBV5-1 and TRBJ1-6, with a tentative D call TRBD1 (6 bases). This CDR3 has 15 residues. Looked up from germline, CDR1 is SGHRS and CDR2 is YFSETQ. V was trimmed by 0 bases and J by 10 bases, leaving 14 bases between them. As DNA, the CDR3 is TGCGCCAGCAGCTTGGAGATCAGGGGATACTCACCCCTCCACTTT. It encodes CASSLEIRGYSPLHF.

The CDR3 nucleotides read TGTGCCTGGACGGCAGGGAACACCGGGGAGCTGTTTTTT. Its translation: CAWTAGNTGELFF. The chain carries TRBV30 and TRBJ2-2; D remains ambiguous. V shed 4 bases and J shed 1 base, with 7 bases lying between them. CDR1 is GTSNPN and CDR2 is SVGIG in the germline V gene (reference sequence). CDR3 length: 13 residues.

This clone was found once. The V and J genes are TRBV12-5 and TRBJ1-1; the D gene is possibly TRBD1 (6 bases). Germline-derived CDR1 and CDR2 are LGHNT and FRNRAP. The germline V and J ends were trimmed by 6 bases and 3 bases, with 14 bases remaining between them. The CDR3 is 14 residues long. The CDR3 DNA sequence: TGTGCTAGTGGGCCAGGGGTCCGGGACACTGAAGCTTTCTTT. Translated, it gives CASGPGVRDTEAFF.

The V call is TRBV29-1, the J call TRBJ1-2; D not certain. The V end lost 6 bases, the J end lost 0 bases, and 11 bases lay between the germline ends. The CDR3 covers 13 residues. Germline loops: CDR1 SQVTM, CDR2 ANQGSEA. This CDR3 reads CSVDPLSNYGYTF. CDR3 sequence (DNA): TGCAGCGTAGACCCATTATCTAACTATGGCTACACCTTC.

The rearrangement joins TRBV30 to TRBJ2-3; D remains ambiguous. The CDR3 has 16 amino acids. Germline CDR1 and CDR2: GTSNPN and SVGIG (reference sequence). Trimming shortened V by 1 base and J by 3 bases, and 17 bases separated the two germline ends. CDR3 nucleotide sequence: TGTGCCTGGAGTGGGACCAGCCGATTACAGACAGATACGCAGTATTTT. This translates into CAWSGTSRLQTDTQYF. Full variable domain (missing parts from reference TRBV30 and TRBJ2-3): SQTIHQWPATLVQPVGSPLSLECTVEGTSNPNLYWYRQAAGRGLQLLFYSVGIGQISSEVPQNLSASRPQDRQFILSSKKLLLSDSGFYLCAWSGTSRLQTDTQYFGPGTRLTVL.

The chain joins TRBV9 to TRBJ2-5, with 7 positions matching TRBD1. The CDR3 totals 18 residues. With V trimmed by 3 bases and J by 0 bases, 14 bases remained unmatched. Per the germline V gene, CDR1 is SGDLS and CDR2 is YYNGEE. The CDR3 region has the DNA TGTGCCAGCAGCGCCCGTTCGGACAGGTCCTCGTACCAAGAGACCCAGTACTTC. It is translated as CASSARSDRSSYQETQYF.

The chain employs TRBV29-1 and TRBJ2-1; D not certain. Germline V lookup: CDR1 SQVTM, CDR2 ANQGSEA. Trimming left V 3 bases short and J 4 bases short, with 13 bases between. This CDR3 has 14 residues. DNA for the CDR3: TGCAGCGTTGAGACGGAGATGGGGTACAATGAGCAGTTCTTC. This sequence encodes CSVETEMGYNEQFF.

The chain uses TRBV7-6 and TRBJ1-2, with 9 positions matching TRBD1. CDR3 length equals 13 residues. CDR1 and CDR2 from the germline V gene are SGHVS and FNYEAQ. The V and J ends lost 5 bases and 5 bases, in that order; junction bases with no gene match: 3. In nucleotides, the CDR3 is TGTGCCAGCAGCAAGGACAGGGGATATGGCTACACCTTC. Translating it yields CASSKDRGYGYTF. The whole variable domain, remainder taken from reference TRBV7-6 and TRBJ1-2, is GAGVSQSPRYKVTKRGQDVALRCDPISGHVSLYWYRQALGQGPEFLTYFNYEAQQDKSGLPNDRFSAERPEGSISTLTIQRTEQRDSAMYRCASSKDRGYGYTFGSGTRLTVV.

This clone has a handful of counts. The same CDR3 can be traced to other DNA sequences in this sample. The J gene is TRBJ2-5, the V gene TRBV20-1, with a weak D call TRBD1 (5 bases). Germline V gene data show CDR1 as DFQATT and CDR2 as SNEGSKA (reference sequence). The CDR3 spans 11 residues. The V gene lost 6 bases and the J gene lost 3 bases, with 8 bases spanning the gap. The CDR3 sequence: CSARREETQYF. The CDR3 DNA is TGCAGTGCGCGCAGGGAAGAGACCCAGTACTTC.

This chain connects TRBV25-1 to TRBJ2-3; 7 bases map to TRBD2. Trimming cost V 5 bases and J 2 bases; bases outside gene matches: 4. The CDR3 is made up of 14 amino acids. Germline V gene sequence: CDR1 MGHDK, CDR2 SYGVNS. The CDR3 sequence: CASSQRGLTDTQYF. The CDR3 DNA reads TGTGCCAGCAGTCAGCGGGGCCTCACAGATACGCAGTATTTT.

J is TRBJ1-1 and V is TRBV29-1; TRBD1 might be the D (6 bases). Germline CDR1 and CDR2: SQVTM and ANQGSEA. V lost 4 bases and J lost 0, with 12 bases in between. CDR3 length: 14 amino acids. The CDR3 here is CSVATGTMNTEAFF. For the CDR3, the DNA is TGCAGCGTTGCCACAGGGACCATGAACACTGAAGCTTTCTTT.

This chain connects TRBV15 to TRBJ2-5; possible D gene TRBD2, 6 bases. Germline V lookup: CDR1 LNHNV, CDR2 YYDKDF (reference sequence). Trimming pared 1 base from V and 3 bases from J, leaving 12 bases between. The CDR3 is made up of 15 amino acids. The CDR3 coding sequence is TGTGCCACCAGCAGAGCGGACGGGGGAAAAGAGACCCAGTACTTC. Residues: CATSRADGGKETQYF. The full variable domain, rest sourced from reference TRBV15 and TRBJ2-5, is DAMVIQNPRYQVTQFGKPVTLSCSQTLNHNVMYWYQQKSSQAPKLLFHYYDKDFNNEADTPDNFQSRRPNTSFCFLDIRSPGLGDTAMYLCATSRADGGKETQYFGPGTRLLVL.

J is TRBJ1-4 and V is TRBV6-5; 7 bases agree with TRBD1. Germline CDR1 MNHEY, CDR2 SVGAGI. The J segment lost 0 bases and the V segment lost 6 bases, leaving 4 bases of the junction unmatched. The CDR3 is 15 residues long. CDR3 protein: CASRRTGPTNEKLFF. For the CDR3, the DNA is TGTGCCAGCAGGAGGACAGGTCCAACTAATGAAAAACTGTTTTTT.

The chain uses TRBV5-1 and TRBJ2-5; TRBD2 matches 7 bases. Germline CDR1 reads SGHRS; CDR2 reads YFSETQ. The CDR3 is made up of 14 amino acids. The J segment lost 2 bases and the V segment lost 4 bases, leaving 5 bases of the junction unmatched. The CDR3 region has the DNA TGCGCCAGCAGCCTCCCTAGCGGACAAGAGACCCAGTACTTC. This translates into CASSLPSGQETQYF. The full variable domain, completed using reference TRBV5-1 and TRBJ2-5, is KAGVTQTPRYLIKTRGQQVTLSCSPISGHRSVSWYQQTPGQGLQFLFEYFSETQRNKGNFPGRFSGRQFSNSRSEMNVSTLELGDSALYLCASSLPSGQETQYFGPGTRLLVL.